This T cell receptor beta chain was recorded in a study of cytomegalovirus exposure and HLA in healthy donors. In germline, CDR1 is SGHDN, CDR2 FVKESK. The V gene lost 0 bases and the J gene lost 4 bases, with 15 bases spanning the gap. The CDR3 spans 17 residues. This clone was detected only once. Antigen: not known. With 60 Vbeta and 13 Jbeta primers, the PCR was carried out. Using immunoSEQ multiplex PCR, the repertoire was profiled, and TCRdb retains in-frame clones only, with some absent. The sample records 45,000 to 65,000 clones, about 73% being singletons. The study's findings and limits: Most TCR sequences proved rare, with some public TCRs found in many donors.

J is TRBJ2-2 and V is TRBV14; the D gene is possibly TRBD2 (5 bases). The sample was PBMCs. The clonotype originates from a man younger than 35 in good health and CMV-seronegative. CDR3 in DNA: TGTGCCAGCAGCCAAGATGGAGGACTGAGAATCACCGGGGAGCTGTTTTTT. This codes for CASSQDGGLRITGELFF. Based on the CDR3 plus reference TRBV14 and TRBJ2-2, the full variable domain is EAGVTQFPSHSVIEKGQTVTLRCDPISGHDNLYWYRRVMGKEIKFLLHFVKESKQDESGMPNNRFLAERTGGTYSTLKVQPAELEDSGVYFCASSQDGGLRITGELFFGEGSRLTVL.